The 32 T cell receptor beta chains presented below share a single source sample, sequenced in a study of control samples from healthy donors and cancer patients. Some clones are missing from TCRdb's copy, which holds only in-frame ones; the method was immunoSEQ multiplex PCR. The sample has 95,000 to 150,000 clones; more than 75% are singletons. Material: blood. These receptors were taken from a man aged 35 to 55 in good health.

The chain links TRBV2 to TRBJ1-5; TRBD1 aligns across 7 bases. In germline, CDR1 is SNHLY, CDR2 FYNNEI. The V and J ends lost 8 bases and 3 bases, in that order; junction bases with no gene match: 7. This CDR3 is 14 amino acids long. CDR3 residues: CASASTGPNQPQHF. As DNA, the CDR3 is TGTGCCAGCGCGTCGACAGGGCCCAATCAGCCCCAGCATTTT. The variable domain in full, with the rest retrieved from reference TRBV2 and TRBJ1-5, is EPEVTQTPSHQVTQMGQEVILRCVPISNHLYFYWYRQILGQKVEFLVSFYNNEISEKSEIFDDQFSVERPDGSNFTLKIRSTKLEDSAMYFCASASTGPNQPQHFGDGTRLSIL.

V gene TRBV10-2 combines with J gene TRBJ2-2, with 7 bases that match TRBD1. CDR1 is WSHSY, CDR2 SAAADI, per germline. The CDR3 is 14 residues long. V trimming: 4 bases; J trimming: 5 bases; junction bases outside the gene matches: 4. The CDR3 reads CASSGTGGTGELFF. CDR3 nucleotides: TGCGCCAGCAGTGGGACAGGAGGTACCGGGGAGCTGTTTTTT.

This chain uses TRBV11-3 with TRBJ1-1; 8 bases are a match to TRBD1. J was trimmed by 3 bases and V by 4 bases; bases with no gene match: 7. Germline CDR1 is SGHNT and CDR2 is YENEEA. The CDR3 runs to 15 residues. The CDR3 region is CASSYYGTGYTEAFF. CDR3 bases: TGTGCCAGCAGCTACTACGGGACAGGTTACACTGAAGCTTTCTTT.

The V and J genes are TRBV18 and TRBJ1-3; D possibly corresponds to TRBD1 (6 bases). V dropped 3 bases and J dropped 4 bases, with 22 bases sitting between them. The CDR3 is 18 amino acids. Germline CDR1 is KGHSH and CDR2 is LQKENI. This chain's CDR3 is CASSPLRDTGGSGNTIYF. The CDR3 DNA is TGTGCCAGCTCACCTCTACGGGACACTGGGGGATCAGGAAACACCATATATTTT.

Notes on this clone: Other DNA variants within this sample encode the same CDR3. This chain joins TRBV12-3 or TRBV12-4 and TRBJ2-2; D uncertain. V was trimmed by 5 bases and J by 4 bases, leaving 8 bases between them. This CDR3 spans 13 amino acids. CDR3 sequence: CASSLNPTGELFF. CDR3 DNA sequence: TGTGCCAGCAGTCTAAACCCCACCGGGGAGCTGTTTTTT.

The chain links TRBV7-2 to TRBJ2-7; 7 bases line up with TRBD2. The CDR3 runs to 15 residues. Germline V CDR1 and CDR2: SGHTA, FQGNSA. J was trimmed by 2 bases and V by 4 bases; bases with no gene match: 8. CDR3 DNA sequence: TGTGCCAGCAGCTCAGCCCCCGCGGGGGCCTACGAGCAGTACTTC. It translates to CASSSAPAGAYEQYF.

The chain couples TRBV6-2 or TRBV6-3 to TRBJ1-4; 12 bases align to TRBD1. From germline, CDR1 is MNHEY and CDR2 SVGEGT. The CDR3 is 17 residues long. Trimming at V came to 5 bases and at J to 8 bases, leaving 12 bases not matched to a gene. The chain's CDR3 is CASSPGDRGRRGEKLFF. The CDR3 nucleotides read TGTGCCAGCAGTCCAGGGGACAGGGGGCGAAGGGGAGAAAAACTGTTTTTT.

The CDR3 coding sequence is TGTGCCAGCAGCTTAGCGGCGTCAGGGGGTGAAAAACTGTTTTTT. This gives the protein CASSLAASGGEKLFF. The V and J genes are TRBV7-2 and TRBJ1-4, with 7 bases identical to TRBD1. Per germline, CDR1 SGHTA and CDR2 FQGNSA. The ends lost 0 bases at V and 7 bases at J; junction bases unmatched: 5. The CDR3 sequence is 15 residues long.

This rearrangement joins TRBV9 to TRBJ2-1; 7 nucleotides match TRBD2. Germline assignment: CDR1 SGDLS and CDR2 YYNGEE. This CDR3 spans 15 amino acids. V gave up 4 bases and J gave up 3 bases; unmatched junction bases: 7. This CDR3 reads CASSIRDYYYNEQFF. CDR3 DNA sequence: TGTGCCAGCAGCATCCGGGACTATTACTACAATGAGCAGTTCTTC.

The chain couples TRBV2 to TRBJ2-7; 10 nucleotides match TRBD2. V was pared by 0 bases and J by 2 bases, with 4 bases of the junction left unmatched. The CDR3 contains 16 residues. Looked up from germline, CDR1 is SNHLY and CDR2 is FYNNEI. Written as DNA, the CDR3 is TGTGCCAGCAGTGAAGCCCTAGCGGGGGCCGCCTACGAGCAGTACTTC. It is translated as CASSEALAGAAYEQYF.

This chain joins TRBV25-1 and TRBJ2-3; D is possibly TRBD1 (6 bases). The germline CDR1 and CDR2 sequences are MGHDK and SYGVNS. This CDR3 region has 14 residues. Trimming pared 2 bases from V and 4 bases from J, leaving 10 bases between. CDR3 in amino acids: CASSETGFADTQYF. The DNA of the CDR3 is TGTGCCAGCAGTGAAACAGGGTTTGCAGATACGCAGTATTTT.

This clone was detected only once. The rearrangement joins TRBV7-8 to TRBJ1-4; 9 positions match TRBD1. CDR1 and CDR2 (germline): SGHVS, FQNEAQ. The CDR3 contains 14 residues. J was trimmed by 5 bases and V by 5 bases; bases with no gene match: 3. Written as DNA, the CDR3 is TGTGCCAGCAGCCGTGGACAGGGGAATGAAAAACTGTTTTTT. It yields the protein CASSRGQGNEKLFF.

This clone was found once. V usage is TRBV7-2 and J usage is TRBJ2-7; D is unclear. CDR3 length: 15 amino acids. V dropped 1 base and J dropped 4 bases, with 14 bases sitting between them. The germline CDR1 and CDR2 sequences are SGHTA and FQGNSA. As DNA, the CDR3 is TGTGCCAGCAGCTTAGGGGTTCCCGCCGAATACGAGCAGTACTTC. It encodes CASSLGVPAEYEQYF.

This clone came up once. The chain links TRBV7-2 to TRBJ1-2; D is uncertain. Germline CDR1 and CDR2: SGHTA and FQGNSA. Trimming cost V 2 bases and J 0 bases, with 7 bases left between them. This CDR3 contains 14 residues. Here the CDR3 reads CASSLQVPNYGYTF. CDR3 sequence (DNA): TGTGCCAGCAGCTTACAAGTACCTAACTATGGCTACACCTTC.

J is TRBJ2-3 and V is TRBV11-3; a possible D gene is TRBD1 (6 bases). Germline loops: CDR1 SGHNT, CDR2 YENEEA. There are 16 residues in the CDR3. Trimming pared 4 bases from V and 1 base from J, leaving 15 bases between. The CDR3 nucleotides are TGTGCCAGCAGCTGGAGTAGGGACACCCGCACAGATACGCAGTATTTT. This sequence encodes CASSWSRDTRTDTQYF.

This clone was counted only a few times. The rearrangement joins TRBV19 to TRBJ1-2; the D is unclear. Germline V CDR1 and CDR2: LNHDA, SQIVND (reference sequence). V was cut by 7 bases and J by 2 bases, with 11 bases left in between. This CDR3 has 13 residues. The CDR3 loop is CASTLSRNYGYTF. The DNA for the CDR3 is TGTGCCAGTACCCTAAGTAGGAACTATGGCTACACCTTC. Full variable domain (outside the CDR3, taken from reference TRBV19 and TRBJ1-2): DGGITQSPKYLFRKEGQNVTLSCEQNLNHDAMYWYRQDPGQGLRLIYYSQIVNDFQKGDIAEGYSVSREKKESFPLTVTSAQKNPTAFYLCASTLSRNYGYTFGSGTRLTVV.

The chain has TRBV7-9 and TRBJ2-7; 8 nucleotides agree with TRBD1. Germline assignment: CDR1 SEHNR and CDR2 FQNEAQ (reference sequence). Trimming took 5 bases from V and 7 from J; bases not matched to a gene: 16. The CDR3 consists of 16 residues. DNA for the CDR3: TGTGCCAGCAGCCCCAGTGGGACAGGCCTAAAAAGGGAGCAGTACTTC. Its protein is CASSPSGTGLKREQYF.

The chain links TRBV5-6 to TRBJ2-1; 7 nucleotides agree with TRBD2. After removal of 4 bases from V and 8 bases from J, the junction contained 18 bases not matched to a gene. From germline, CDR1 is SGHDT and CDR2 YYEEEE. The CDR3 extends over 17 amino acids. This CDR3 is CASSLEWVGAGNDEQFF. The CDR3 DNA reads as TGTGCCAGCAGCCTGGAGTGGGTGGGAGCGGGGAACGATGAGCAGTTCTTC.

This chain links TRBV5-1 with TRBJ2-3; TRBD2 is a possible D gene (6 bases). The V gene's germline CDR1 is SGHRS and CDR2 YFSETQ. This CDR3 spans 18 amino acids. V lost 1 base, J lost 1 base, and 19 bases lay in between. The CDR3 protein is CASSLLTDWGDGTDTQYF. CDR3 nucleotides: TGCGCCAGCAGCTTGCTTACTGATTGGGGGGATGGCACAGATACGCAGTATTTT.

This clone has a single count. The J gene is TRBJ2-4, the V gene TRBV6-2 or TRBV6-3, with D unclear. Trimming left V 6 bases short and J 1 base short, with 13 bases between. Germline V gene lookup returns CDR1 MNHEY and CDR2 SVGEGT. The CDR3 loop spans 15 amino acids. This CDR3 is CASSTLNRAKNIQYF. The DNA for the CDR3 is TGTGCCAGCAGCACCCTGAATCGGGCCAAAAACATTCAGTACTTC.

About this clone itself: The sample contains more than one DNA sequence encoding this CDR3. For the CDR3, the DNA is TGTGCCAGCAGCTTAGACAGCGGGGGCACAGATACGCAGTATTTT. It translates to CASSLDSGGTDTQYF. The V call is TRBV7-2, the J call TRBJ2-3; 7 bases fit TRBD2. Trimming removed 1 base from V and 1 base from J; junction bases left unmatched: 2. The CDR3 is 15 residues long. The germline V gene has CDR1 SGHTA and CDR2 FQGNSA.

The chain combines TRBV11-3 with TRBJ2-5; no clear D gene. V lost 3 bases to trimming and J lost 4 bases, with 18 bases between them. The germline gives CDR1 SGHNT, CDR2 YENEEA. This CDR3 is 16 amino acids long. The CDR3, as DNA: TGTGCCAGCAGCTTTGCTCGGGCAGGCCGACGAGAGACCCAGTACTTC. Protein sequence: CASSFARAGRRETQYF.

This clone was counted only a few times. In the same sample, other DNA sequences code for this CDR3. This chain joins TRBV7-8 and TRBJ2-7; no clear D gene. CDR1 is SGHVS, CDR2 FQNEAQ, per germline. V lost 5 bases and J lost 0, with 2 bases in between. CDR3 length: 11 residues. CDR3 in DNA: TGTGCCAGCAGCCCCTCCTACGAGCAGTACTTC. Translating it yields CASSPSYEQYF.

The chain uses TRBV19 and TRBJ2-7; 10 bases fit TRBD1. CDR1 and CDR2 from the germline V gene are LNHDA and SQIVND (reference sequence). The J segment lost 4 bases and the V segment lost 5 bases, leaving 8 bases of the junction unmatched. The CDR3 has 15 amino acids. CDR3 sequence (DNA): TGTGCCAGTAGTCCGGGACAGGGGCCCTTTTACGAGCAGTACTTC. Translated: CASSPGQGPFYEQYF.

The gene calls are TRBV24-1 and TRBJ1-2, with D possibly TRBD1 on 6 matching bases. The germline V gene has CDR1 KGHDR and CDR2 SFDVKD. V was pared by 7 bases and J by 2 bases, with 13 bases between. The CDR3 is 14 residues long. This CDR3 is CATRDSGGNYGYTF. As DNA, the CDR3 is TGTGCCACCAGGGACAGTGGGGGGAACTATGGCTACACCTTC.

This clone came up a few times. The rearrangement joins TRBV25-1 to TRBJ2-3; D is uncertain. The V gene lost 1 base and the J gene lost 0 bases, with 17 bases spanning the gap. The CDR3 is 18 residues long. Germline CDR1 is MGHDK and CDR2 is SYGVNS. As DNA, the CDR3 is TGTGCCAGCAGTGAATTTGCGAATAGCAGGTCTAGCACAGATACGCAGTATTTT. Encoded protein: CASSEFANSRSSTDTQYF. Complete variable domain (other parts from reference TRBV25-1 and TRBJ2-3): EADIYQTPRYLVIGTGKKITLECSQTMGHDKMYWYQQDPGMELHLIHYSYGVNSTEKGDLSSESTVSRIRTEHFPLTLESARPSHTSQYLCASSEFANSRSSTDTQYFGPGTRLTVL.

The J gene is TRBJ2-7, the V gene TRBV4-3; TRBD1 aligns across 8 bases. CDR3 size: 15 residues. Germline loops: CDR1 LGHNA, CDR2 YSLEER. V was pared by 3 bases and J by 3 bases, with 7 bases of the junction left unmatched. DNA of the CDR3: TGCGCCAGCAGCCAGGTCCAGGGGGCAGTCTACGAGCAGTACTTC. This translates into CASSQVQGAVYEQYF.

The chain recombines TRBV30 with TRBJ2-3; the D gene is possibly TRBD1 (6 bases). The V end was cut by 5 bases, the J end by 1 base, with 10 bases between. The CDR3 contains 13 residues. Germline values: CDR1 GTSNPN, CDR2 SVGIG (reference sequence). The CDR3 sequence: CAWLEGGTDTQYF. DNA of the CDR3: TGTGCCTGGCTCGAGGGGGGCACAGATACGCAGTATTTT.

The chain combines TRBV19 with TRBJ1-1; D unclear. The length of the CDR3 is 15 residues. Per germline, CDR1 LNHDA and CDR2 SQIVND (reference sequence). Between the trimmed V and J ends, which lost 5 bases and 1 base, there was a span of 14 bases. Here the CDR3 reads CASSPPPTANTEAFF. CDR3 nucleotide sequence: TGTGCCAGTAGTCCCCCCCCCACAGCGAACACTGAAGCTTTCTTT.

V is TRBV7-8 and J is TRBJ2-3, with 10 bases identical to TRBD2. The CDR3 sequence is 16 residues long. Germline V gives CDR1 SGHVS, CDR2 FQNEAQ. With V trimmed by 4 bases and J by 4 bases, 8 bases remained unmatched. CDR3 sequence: CASSSELAGRSDTQYF. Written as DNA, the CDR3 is TGTGCCAGCAGCTCGGAACTAGCGGGGAGGTCAGATACGCAGTATTTT.

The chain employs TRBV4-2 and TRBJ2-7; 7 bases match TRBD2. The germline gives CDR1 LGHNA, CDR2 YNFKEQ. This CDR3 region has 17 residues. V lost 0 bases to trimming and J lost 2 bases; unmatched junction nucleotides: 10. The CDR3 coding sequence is TGTGCCAGCAGCCAAGATCGAGGCGGGGGATACCCCTACGAGCAGTACTTC. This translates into CASSQDRGGGYPYEQYF.

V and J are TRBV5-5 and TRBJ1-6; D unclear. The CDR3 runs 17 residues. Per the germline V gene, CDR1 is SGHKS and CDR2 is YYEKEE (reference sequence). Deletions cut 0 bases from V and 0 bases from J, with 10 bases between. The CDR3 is CASSLARTSSYNSPLHF. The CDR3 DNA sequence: TGTGCCAGCAGCTTGGCCAGAACAAGCTCCTATAATTCACCCCTCCACTTT.